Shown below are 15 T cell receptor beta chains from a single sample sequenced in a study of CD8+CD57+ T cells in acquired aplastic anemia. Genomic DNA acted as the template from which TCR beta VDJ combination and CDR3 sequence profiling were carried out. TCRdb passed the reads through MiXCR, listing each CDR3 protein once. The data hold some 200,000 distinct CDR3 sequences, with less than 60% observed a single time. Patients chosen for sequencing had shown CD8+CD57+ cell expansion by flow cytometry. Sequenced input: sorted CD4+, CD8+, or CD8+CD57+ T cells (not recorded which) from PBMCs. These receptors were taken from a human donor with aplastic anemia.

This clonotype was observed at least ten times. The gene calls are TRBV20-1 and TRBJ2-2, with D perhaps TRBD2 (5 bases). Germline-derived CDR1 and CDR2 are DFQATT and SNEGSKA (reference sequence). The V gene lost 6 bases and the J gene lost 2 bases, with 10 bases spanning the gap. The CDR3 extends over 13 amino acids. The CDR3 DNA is TGCAGTGCGAGACTAAGAAACACCGGGGAGCTGTTTTTT. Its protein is CSARLRNTGELFF.

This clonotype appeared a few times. The CDR3, as DNA: TGTGCCACCAGTGATTTTGGTGGGCCGGAACAGGGCTACGAGCAGTACTTC. Translated, it gives CATSDFGGPEQGYEQYF. V usage is TRBV24-1 and J usage is TRBJ2-7; perhaps TRBD1 as D (6 bases). The CDR3 is made up of 17 amino acids. V was trimmed by 1 base and J by 3 bases, leaving 18 bases between them. CDR1 and CDR2 (germline): KGHDR, SFDVKD.

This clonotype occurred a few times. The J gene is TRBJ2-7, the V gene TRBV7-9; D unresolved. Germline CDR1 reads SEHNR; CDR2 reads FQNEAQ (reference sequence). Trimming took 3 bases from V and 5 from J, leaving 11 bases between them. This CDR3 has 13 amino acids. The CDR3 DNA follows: TGTGCCAGCAGCTTCTGGCTTATTGACGAGCAGTACTTC. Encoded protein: CASSFWLIDEQYF.

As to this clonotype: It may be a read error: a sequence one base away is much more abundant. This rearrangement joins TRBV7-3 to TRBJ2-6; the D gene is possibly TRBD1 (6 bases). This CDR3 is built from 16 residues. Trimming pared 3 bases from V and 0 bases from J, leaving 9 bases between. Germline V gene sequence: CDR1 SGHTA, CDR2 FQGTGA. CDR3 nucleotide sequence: TGTGCCAGCAGCTTCCAAGGGGGCTCTGGGGCCAACGTCCTGACTTTC. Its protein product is CASSFQGGSGANVLTF.

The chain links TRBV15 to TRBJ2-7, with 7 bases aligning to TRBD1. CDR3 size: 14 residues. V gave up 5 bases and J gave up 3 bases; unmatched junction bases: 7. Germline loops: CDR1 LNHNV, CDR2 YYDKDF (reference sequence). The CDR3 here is CATSGLQGLYEQYF. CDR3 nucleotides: TGTGCCACCAGCGGGTTACAGGGGCTCTACGAGCAGTACTTC. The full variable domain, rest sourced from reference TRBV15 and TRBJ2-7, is DAMVIQNPRYQVTQFGKPVTLSCSQTLNHNVMYWYQQKSSQAPKLLFHYYDKDFNNEADTPDNFQSRRPNTSFCFLDIRSPGLGDTAMYLCATSGLQGLYEQYFGPGTRLTVT.

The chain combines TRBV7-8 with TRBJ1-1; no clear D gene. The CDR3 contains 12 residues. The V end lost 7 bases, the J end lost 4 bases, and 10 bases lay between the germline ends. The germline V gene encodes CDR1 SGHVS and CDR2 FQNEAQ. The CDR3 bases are TGTGCCAGCACCCTCGACGGCACTGAAGCTTTCTTT. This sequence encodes CASTLDGTEAFF.

The CDR3 nucleotides are TGTGCCAGCAGCGCTCAGGGGGGGGAGCCCCACGAGCAGTACTTC. This codes for CASSAQGGEPHEQYF. The chain employs TRBV7-9 and TRBJ2-7; D may be TRBD1 or TRBD2 (7 bases each). From germline, CDR1 is SEHNR and CDR2 FQNEAQ (reference sequence). This CDR3 comprises 15 residues. The V end lost 5 bases, the J end lost 5 bases, and 19 bases lay between the germline ends.

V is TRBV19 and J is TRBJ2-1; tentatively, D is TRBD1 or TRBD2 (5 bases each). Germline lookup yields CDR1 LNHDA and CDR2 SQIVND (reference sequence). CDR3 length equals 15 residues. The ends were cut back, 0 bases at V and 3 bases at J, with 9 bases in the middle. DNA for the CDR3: TGTGCCAGTAGTATAGAAGGGACGGACTACAATGAGCAGTTCTTC. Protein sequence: CASSIEGTDYNEQFF.

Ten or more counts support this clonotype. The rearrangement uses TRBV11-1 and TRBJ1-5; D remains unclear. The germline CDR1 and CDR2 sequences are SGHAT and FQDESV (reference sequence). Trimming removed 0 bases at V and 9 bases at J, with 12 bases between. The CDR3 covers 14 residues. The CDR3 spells CASSLARGEGPQHF. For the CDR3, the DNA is TGTGCCAGCAGCTTAGCTCGGGGTGAGGGGCCCCAGCATTTT.

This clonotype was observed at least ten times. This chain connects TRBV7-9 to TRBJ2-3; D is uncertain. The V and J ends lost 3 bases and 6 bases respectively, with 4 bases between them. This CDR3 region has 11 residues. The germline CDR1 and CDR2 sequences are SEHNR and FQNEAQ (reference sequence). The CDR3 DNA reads TGTGCCAGCAGCTTCTACGATACGCAGTATTTT. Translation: CASSFYDTQYF.

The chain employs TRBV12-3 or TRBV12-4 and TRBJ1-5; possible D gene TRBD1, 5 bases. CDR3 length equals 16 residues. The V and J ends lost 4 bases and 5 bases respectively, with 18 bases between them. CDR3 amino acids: CASSSRGFQGDQPQHF. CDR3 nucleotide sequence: TGTGCCAGCAGTTCGAGGGGATTTCAGGGAGATCAGCCCCAGCATTTT.

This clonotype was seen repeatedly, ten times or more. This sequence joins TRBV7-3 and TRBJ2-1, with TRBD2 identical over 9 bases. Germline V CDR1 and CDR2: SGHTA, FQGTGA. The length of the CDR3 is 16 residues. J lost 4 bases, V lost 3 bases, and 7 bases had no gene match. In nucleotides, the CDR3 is TGTGCCAGCAGCTTCACCGGGACTAGCTCTTACAATGAGCAGTTCTTC. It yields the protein CASSFTGTSSYNEQFF. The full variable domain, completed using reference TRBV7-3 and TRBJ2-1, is GAGVSQTPSNKVTEKGKYVELRCDPISGHTALYWYRQSLGQGPEFLIYFQGTGAADDSGLPNDRFFAVRPEGSVSTLKIQRTERGDSAVYLCASSFTGTSSYNEQFFGPGTRLTVL.

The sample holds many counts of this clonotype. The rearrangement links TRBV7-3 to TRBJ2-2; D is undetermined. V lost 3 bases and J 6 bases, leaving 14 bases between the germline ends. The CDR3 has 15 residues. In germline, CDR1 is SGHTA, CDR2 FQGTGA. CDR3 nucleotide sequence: TGTGCCAGCAGCTTTTATAGTTTGGCCGCCGGGGAGCTGTTTTTT. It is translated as CASSFYSLAAGELFF. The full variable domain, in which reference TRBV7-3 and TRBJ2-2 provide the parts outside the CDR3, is GAGVSQTPSNKVTEKGKYVELRCDPISGHTALYWYRQSLGQGPEFLIYFQGTGAADDSGLPNDRFFAVRPEGSVSTLKIQRTERGDSAVYLCASSFYSLAAGELFFGEGSRLTVL.

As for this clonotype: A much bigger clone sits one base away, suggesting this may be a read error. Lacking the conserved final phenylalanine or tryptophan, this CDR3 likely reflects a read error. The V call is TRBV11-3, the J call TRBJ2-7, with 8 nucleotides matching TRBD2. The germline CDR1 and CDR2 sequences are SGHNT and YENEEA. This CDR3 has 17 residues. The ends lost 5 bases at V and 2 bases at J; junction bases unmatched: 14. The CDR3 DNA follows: TGTGCCAGCAGCCTCCCTGGTACTAGCGGAAGTACCTACGAGCAGTACCTC. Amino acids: CASSLPGTSGSTYEQYL.

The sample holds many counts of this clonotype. The CDR3 here is CASSLALVGAGETQYF. The CDR3 coding sequence is TGTGCCAGCAGCTTGGCATTAGTCGGAGCGGGGGAGACCCAGTACTTC. The rearrangement links TRBV5-6 to TRBJ2-5; 7 bases line up with TRBD2. CDR3 length equals 16 residues. V shed 0 bases, J shed 5 bases, and the junction held 10 bases outside the gene matches. Germline CDR1 reads SGHDT; CDR2 reads YYEEEE.